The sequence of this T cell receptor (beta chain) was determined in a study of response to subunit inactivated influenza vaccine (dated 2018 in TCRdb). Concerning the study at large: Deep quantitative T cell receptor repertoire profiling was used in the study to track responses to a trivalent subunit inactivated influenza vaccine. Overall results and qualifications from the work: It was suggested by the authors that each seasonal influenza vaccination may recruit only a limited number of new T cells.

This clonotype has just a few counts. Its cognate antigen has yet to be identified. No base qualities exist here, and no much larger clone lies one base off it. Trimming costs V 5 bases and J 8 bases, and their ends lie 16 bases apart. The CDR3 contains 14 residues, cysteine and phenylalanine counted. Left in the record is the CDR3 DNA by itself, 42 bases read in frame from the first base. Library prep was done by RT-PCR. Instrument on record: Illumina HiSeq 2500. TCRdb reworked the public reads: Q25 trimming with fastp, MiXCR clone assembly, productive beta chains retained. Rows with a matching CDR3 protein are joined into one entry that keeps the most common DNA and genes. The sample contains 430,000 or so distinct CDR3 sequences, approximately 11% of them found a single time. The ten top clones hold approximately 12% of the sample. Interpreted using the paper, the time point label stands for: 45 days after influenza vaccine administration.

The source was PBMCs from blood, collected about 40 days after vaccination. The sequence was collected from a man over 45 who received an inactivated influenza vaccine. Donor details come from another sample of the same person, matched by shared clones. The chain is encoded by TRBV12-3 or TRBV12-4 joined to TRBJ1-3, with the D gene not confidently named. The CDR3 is CASSMRTAGYTIYF. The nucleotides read TGTGCCAGCAGTATGAGGACCGCTGGGTACACCATATATTTT.